One and the same sample provided the 15 T cell receptor beta chains below, sequenced in a study of blood T cell repertoires in COVID-19. Method: immunoSEQ multiplex PCR; TCRdb's copy keeps in-frame clones and lacks some. Counted here are hundreds of thousands of clones, about 90% occurring once; the ten biggest clones make up over 8.5%. Sequencing was performed on peripheral blood. The receptors here all came from a woman between 25 and 40 years old with COVID-19, enrolled during active disease.

The chain joins TRBV9 to TRBJ1-5; D may be TRBD1 (5 bases). The CDR3 runs 16 residues. Germline loops: CDR1 SGDLS, CDR2 YYNGEE. Trimming left V 0 bases short and J 8 bases short, with 18 bases between. The CDR3 reads CASSVGTWEGYEPQHF. The CDR3 DNA is TGTGCCAGCAGCGTAGGGACATGGGAGGGATATGAGCCCCAGCATTTT.

The chain joins TRBV2 to TRBJ2-2, with TRBD1 matching 9 bases. V lost 7 bases, J lost 5 bases, and 8 bases stayed unmatched. Germline V gene lookup returns CDR1 SNHLY and CDR2 FYNNEI. The CDR3 spans 15 residues. The CDR3 region is CASNLQGAWTGELFF. For the CDR3, the DNA is TGTGCCAGCAACCTACAGGGGGCCTGGACCGGGGAGCTGTTTTTT.

The V and J genes are TRBV18 and TRBJ2-7; 9 nucleotides line up with TRBD2. In germline, CDR1 is KGHSH, CDR2 LQKENI. J gave up 2 bases and V 0 bases, and 8 bases lay outside the gene matches. The CDR3 runs 17 residues. CDR3 nucleotides: TGTGCCAGCTCACCACCGAAGCTTGCGGGGGGGACCTACGAGCAGTACTTC. Translation gives CASSPPKLAGGTYEQYF.

This rearrangement joins TRBV6-5 to TRBJ1-2; unclear D gene. Germline values: CDR1 MNHEY, CDR2 SVGAGI. CDR3 size: 11 residues. Trimming took off 6 bases at V and 4 bases at J, with 6 bases between the two ends. In DNA form, the CDR3 reads TGTGCCAGCAGGAACATCTATGGCTACACCTTC. Translating it yields CASRNIYGYTF.

The V gene is TRBV5-1, the J gene TRBJ2-5; possible D gene TRBD2, 6 bases. Germline CDR1 is SGHRS and CDR2 is YFSETQ. This CDR3 is built from 14 residues. V was trimmed by 7 bases and J by 2 bases, leaving 15 bases between them. Written as DNA, the CDR3 is TGCGCCAGCGTGCCCGGGACTTCACAAGAGACCCAGTACTTC. This codes for CASVPGTSQETQYF.

The V and J genes are TRBV14 and TRBJ1-2; 8 nucleotides align to TRBD1. CDR1 and CDR2 from the germline V gene are SGHDN and FVKESK. The CDR3 runs to 15 residues. The V gene end was trimmed by 4 bases and the J gene end by 0 bases; junction bases not matched to a gene: 4. CDR3 residues: CASSLGQGPNYGYTF. DNA for the CDR3: TGTGCCAGCAGCCTAGGACAGGGCCCTAACTATGGCTACACCTTC. The full variable domain, rest sourced from reference TRBV14 and TRBJ1-2, is EAGVTQFPSHSVIEKGQTVTLRCDPISGHDNLYWYRRVMGKEIKFLLHFVKESKQDESGMPNNRFLAERTGGTYSTLKVQPAELEDSGVYFCASSLGQGPNYGYTFGSGTRLTVV.

The rearrangement links TRBV4-1 to TRBJ2-5; weak D call: TRBD1 (6 bases). CDR1 and CDR2 (germline): MGHRA, YSYEKL. Trimming shortened V by 3 bases and J by 4 bases, and 15 bases separated the two germline ends. The CDR3 runs to 15 residues. The CDR3 bases are TGCGCCAGCAGCCATGGGGTGGGGGCTGGAGAGACCCAGTACTTC. Its translation is CASSHGVGAGETQYF.

The gene calls are TRBV15 and TRBJ2-7; 7 bases are shared with TRBD2. V dropped 3 bases and J dropped 2; count of bases not matched to a gene: 7. CDR3 length: 15 residues. Germline V gives CDR1 LNHNV, CDR2 YYDKDF (reference sequence). CDR3 residues: CATSSPPAGAYEQYF. The CDR3 DNA reads TGTGCCACCAGCAGTCCCCCCGCGGGGGCCTACGAGCAGTACTTC. Filled out from reference TRBV15 and TRBJ2-7, the complete variable domain reads DAMVIQNPRYQVTQFGKPVTLSCSQTLNHNVMYWYQQKSSQAPKLLFHYYDKDFNNEADTPDNFQSRRPNTSFCFLDIRSPGLGDTAMYLCATSSPPAGAYEQYFGPGTRLTVT.

The V and J genes are TRBV5-8 and TRBJ1-1, with 10 bases lining up with TRBD1. Germline loops: CDR1 SGHTS, CDR2 YDEGEE. The CDR3 spans 14 residues. The junction had 9 bases not matched to a gene; V was cut back by 7 bases and J by 6 bases. The CDR3 coding sequence is TGTGCCAGCGGACAGGGGGAACATCCCCCTGAAGCTTTCTTT. Residues: CASGQGEHPPEAFF. The entire variable domain, with the rest obtained from reference TRBV5-8 and TRBJ1-1, is as follows: EAGVTQSPTHLIKTRGQQATLRCSPISGHTSVYWYQQALGLGLQFLLWYDEGEERNRGNFPPRFSGRQFPNYSSELNVNALELEDSALYLCASGQGEHPPEAFFGQGTRLTVV.

The chain joins TRBV30 to TRBJ2-1; perhaps TRBD1 as D (5 bases). The V and J ends lost 8 bases and 6 bases respectively, with 14 bases between them. Germline V gene lookup returns CDR1 GTSNPN and CDR2 SVGIG (reference sequence). The CDR3 loop spans 12 amino acids. The CDR3 is CATPGPVNEQFF. Written as DNA, the CDR3 is TGTGCCACCCCAGGGCCGGTCAATGAGCAGTTCTTC.

This clone was seen a handful of times. The V call is TRBV6-5, the J call TRBJ1-5; possibly TRBD1 for D (6 bases). Trimming pared 11 bases from V and 6 bases from J, leaving 17 bases between. The CDR3 runs to 13 residues. Per the germline V gene, CDR1 is MNHEY and CDR2 is SVGAGI. DNA for the CDR3: TGTGCCGCGGAGGGGGGAGGGGGTCAGCCCCAGCATTTT. Its protein is CAAEGGGGQPQHF.

This clone was observed a single time. This sequence joins TRBV18 and TRBJ2-7; 7 bases map to TRBD2. This CDR3 spans 14 amino acids. Germline V gives CDR1 KGHSH, CDR2 LQKENI. V shed 3 bases and J 7 bases; nucleotides not matched to a gene: 9. CDR3 amino acids: CASSPPSGAGEQYF. DNA for the CDR3: TGTGCCAGCTCACCCCCGAGCGGGGCAGGGGAGCAGTACTTC.

The chain combines TRBV19 with TRBJ1-4; TRBD1 aligns across 9 bases. Trimming cost V 6 bases and J 0 bases; bases outside gene matches: 5. This CDR3 has 16 residues. Germline V gene sequence: CDR1 LNHDA, CDR2 SQIVND (reference sequence). The chain's CDR3 is CASRPGQGATNEKLFF. The CDR3 DNA follows: TGTGCCAGTAGACCGGGACAGGGTGCAACTAATGAAAAACTGTTTTTT.

A remark on this clone: The junction departs from germline at one end; a sequencing error may be responsible. Other DNA sequences within the sample encode an identical CDR3. The chain combines TRBV2 with TRBJ2-5; possible D gene TRBD1, 5 bases. CDR1 SNHLY and CDR2 FYNNEI come from the germline V gene. This CDR3 is built from 14 residues. DNA of the CDR3: TGTGCCAGCAGTGGGGTAGGGGCGGAAGAGACCCAATACTTC. Residues: CASSGVGAEETQYF. The full variable domain, completed using reference TRBV2 and TRBJ2-5, is EPEVTQTPSHQVTQMGQEVILRCVPISNHLYFYWYRQILGQKVEFLVSFYNNEISEKSEIFDDQFSVERPDGSNFTLKIRSTKLEDSAMYFCASSGVGAEETQYFGPGTRLLVL.

J is TRBJ2-3 and V is TRBV27, with D unclear. The CDR3 consists of 16 residues. Germline V gene data show CDR1 as MNHEY and CDR2 as SMNVEV (reference sequence). V was clipped by 3 bases and J by 1 base, with 14 bases between them. The CDR3 DNA sequence: TGTGCCAGCAGTTTGCTATCCGCTGCCGGCACAGATACGCAGTATTTT. Its translation: CASSLLSAAGTDTQYF.